These 24 T cell receptor beta chains share one sample of origin, sequenced in a study of cytomegalovirus exposure and HLA in healthy donors. 60 Vbeta and 13 Jbeta primers were used in PCR. Generated by immunoSEQ multiplex PCR, the TCRdb table keeps only in-frame clones and is missing some. The sample includes about 160,000 clones, approximately 70% of them seen just once. The sample was PBMCs. Receptors originate from a man in his forties in good health and CMV-seropositive.

The chain uses TRBV29-1 and TRBJ2-5, with 8 bases matching TRBD1. V gave up 7 bases and J gave up 2 bases; unmatched junction bases: 9. Germline CDR1 reads SQVTM; CDR2 reads ANQGSEA. This CDR3 comprises 14 residues. The CDR3 here is CSAGTGPTQETQYF. For the CDR3, the DNA is TGCAGCGCCGGGACAGGTCCGACTCAAGAGACCCAGTACTTC.

This chain connects TRBV19 to TRBJ2-1; 7 nucleotides match TRBD2. Germline values: CDR1 LNHDA, CDR2 SQIVND (reference sequence). With 9 bases clipped from V and 4 bases from J, the junction kept 12 bases outside the gene matches. This CDR3 has 15 amino acids. CDR3 bases: TGTGCCAGCATGGGGGGGTCCGGGGTTTACAATGAGCAGTTCTTC. Its translation: CASMGGSGVYNEQFF.

This chain uses TRBV15 with TRBJ1-5; D ambiguous. CDR3 length equals 14 residues. The V and J ends lost 0 bases and 7 bases respectively, with 10 bases between them. Per germline, CDR1 LNHNV and CDR2 YYDKDF (reference sequence). CDR3 DNA: TGTGCCACCAGCAGAGATCAGGAGCGGCAGCCCCAGCATTTT. Protein sequence: CATSRDQERQPQHF.

The chain's CDR3 is CASREQAHTGELFF. CDR3 DNA sequence: TGTGCCAGCAGGGAACAGGCCCACACCGGGGAGCTGTTTTTT. The chain is built from TRBV6-6 and TRBJ2-2; possibly TRBD1 for D (5 bases). Trimming took 6 bases from V and 3 from J, leaving 11 bases between them. CDR3 length: 14 residues. Germline V gene data show CDR1 as MNHNY and CDR2 as SVGAGI (reference sequence).

This rearrangement joins TRBV7-9 to TRBJ2-2; 8 bases are a match to TRBD2. The V gene's germline CDR1 is SEHNR and CDR2 FQNEAQ (reference sequence). The J segment lost 6 bases and the V segment lost 2 bases, leaving 5 bases of the junction unmatched. This CDR3 contains 15 residues. The CDR3 region is CASSLSTGGAGELFF. DNA of the CDR3: TGTGCCAGCAGCTTAAGCACCGGGGGGGCCGGGGAGCTGTTTTTT.

This clone turned up a few times. The V call is TRBV10-3, the J call TRBJ2-6; 11 nucleotides align to TRBD2. The CDR3 contains 20 residues. CDR1 and CDR2 from the germline V gene are ENHRY and SYGVKD. Trimming removed 3 bases from V and 0 bases from J; junction bases left unmatched: 10. This CDR3 reads CAISDLVAGGDYSGANVLTF. The DNA for the CDR3 is TGTGCCATCAGTGATTTAGTAGCGGGGGGGGACTACTCTGGGGCCAACGTCCTGACTTTC.

The chain carries TRBV18 and TRBJ2-2; 7 nucleotides line up with TRBD1. Germline CDR1 is KGHSH and CDR2 is LQKENI. This CDR3 contains 18 residues. V lost 1 base, J lost 0 bases, and 8 bases stayed unmatched. The CDR3, as DNA: TGTGCCAGCTCACCACGGCGTGGGCAGGGGGCGAACACCGGGGAGCTGTTTTTT. It specifies CASSPRRGQGANTGELFF.

In this sample, this clone turned up once. The J gene is TRBJ2-5, the V gene TRBV19, with 12 bases that match TRBD1. Germline V gene data show CDR1 as LNHDA and CDR2 as SQIVND (reference sequence). V lost 3 bases to trimming and J lost 4 bases; unmatched junction nucleotides: 6. CDR3 length equals 16 residues. Here the CDR3 reads CASSMFWDRGRETQYF. The CDR3 nucleotides read TGTGCCAGTAGTATGTTCTGGGACAGGGGGCGAGAGACCCAGTACTTC.

Here the CDR3 reads CASSQQTAYGYTF. CDR3 bases: TGTGCCAGCAGCCAACAGACAGCCTATGGCTACACCTTC. The J gene is TRBJ1-2, the V gene TRBV7-9; perhaps TRBD1 as D (5 bases). V lost 5 bases to trimming and J lost 4 bases, with 11 bases between them. Germline V lookup: CDR1 SEHNR, CDR2 FQNEAQ (reference sequence). This CDR3 is built from 13 residues.

This clone was recorded only once. The chain employs TRBV5-4 and TRBJ2-2; 7 bases are shared with TRBD2. CDR3 length equals 15 residues. Trimming removed 5 bases from V and 4 bases from J; junction bases left unmatched: 8. Germline CDR1 SGHNT, CDR2 YYREEE (reference sequence). Written as DNA, the CDR3 is TGTGCCAGCAGATCCTCAGCGGGACGCACCGGGGAGCTGTTTTTT. Protein: CASRSSAGRTGELFF.

This clone was observed a few times. V is TRBV11-2 and J is TRBJ2-7; 7 positions agree with TRBD1. The CDR3 totals 14 residues. Germline-derived CDR1 and CDR2 are SGHAT and FQNNGV. V lost 3 bases, J lost 3 bases, and 5 bases stayed unmatched. The CDR3 protein is CASSFGPGGYEQYF. The CDR3 DNA sequence: TGTGCCAGCAGCTTTGGGCCAGGGGGCTACGAGCAGTACTTC. Drawing the rest from reference TRBV11-2 and TRBJ2-7, the complete variable domain is EAGVAQSPRYKIIEKRQSVAFWCNPISGHATLYWYQQILGQGPKLLIQFQNNGVVDDSQLPKDRFSAERLKGVDSTLKIQPAKLEDSAVYLCASSFGPGGYEQYFGPGTRLTVT.

This clone was counted only a few times. The V and J genes are TRBV27 and TRBJ1-5, with TRBD1 as a possible D gene (6 bases). Germline CDR1 reads MNHEY; CDR2 reads SMNVEV (reference sequence). Trimming took off 6 bases at V and 3 bases at J, with 18 bases between the two ends. The CDR3 is made up of 16 amino acids. The CDR3 sequence: CASSPRGGGYNQPQHF. In DNA form, the CDR3 reads TGTGCCAGCAGCCCCAGGGGAGGGGGGTACAATCAGCCCCAGCATTTT.

The chain recombines TRBV7-2 with TRBJ1-3; 7 positions agree with TRBD1. Germline V gives CDR1 SGHTA, CDR2 FQGNSA. The CDR3 is 15 residues long. Trimming removed 5 bases from V and 2 bases from J; junction bases left unmatched: 6. The DNA for the CDR3 is TGTGCCAGCAGCCTCCGCAGGGGGACTGGAAACACCATATATTTT. This codes for CASSLRRGTGNTIYF.

This chain joins TRBV18 and TRBJ1-2; D is possibly TRBD1 (6 bases). The germline V gene encodes CDR1 KGHSH and CDR2 LQKENI. The CDR3 extends over 15 amino acids. V lost 3 bases to trimming and J lost 9 bases, with 20 bases between them. CDR3 in DNA: TGTGCCAGCTCACCGCAACAGGGCTGGGGGAGTCGCTACACCTTC. This gives the protein CASSPQQGWGSRYTF. The full variable domain, with the rest looked up from reference TRBV18 and TRBJ1-2, is NAGVMQNPRHLVRRRGQEARLRCSPMKGHSHVYWYRQLPEEGLKFMVYLQKENIIDESGMPKERFSAEFPKEGPSILRIQQVVRGDSAAYFCASSPQQGWGSRYTFGSGTRLTVV.

Concerning this clone: A read error may produce the germline difference seen at one junction end. The chain is built from TRBV6-1 and TRBJ1-1, with TRBD1 matching 7 bases. Germline assignment: CDR1 MNHNS and CDR2 SASEGT. The CDR3 covers 17 residues. The chain's CDR3 is CASSQAGQVKLNTEAFF. Here the CDR3 DNA reads TGTGCCAGCAGTCAAGCCGGACAGGTGAAATTGAACACTGAAGCTTTCTTT.

This clone has a handful of counts. This sequence joins TRBV27 and TRBJ1-2; D possibly corresponds to TRBD1 (5 bases). Germline-derived CDR1 and CDR2 are MNHEY and SMNVEV (reference sequence). Between the trimmed V and J ends, which lost 3 bases and 8 bases, there was a span of 13 bases. The CDR3 loop spans 13 amino acids. CDR3 DNA sequence: TGTGCCAGCAGTTTCGGGGGAGATGGGGGCTACACCTTC. Its translation: CASSFGGDGGYTF.

The gene calls are TRBV7-2 and TRBJ2-1; 12 bases match TRBD2. Germline loops: CDR1 SGHTA, CDR2 FQGNSA. The CDR3 is 16 amino acids. The V and J ends lost 5 bases and 5 bases, in that order; junction bases with no gene match: 7. The CDR3 DNA reads TGTGCCAGCAGCGATACCGGACTAGCGGGGAACAATGAGCAGTTCTTC. It translates to CASSDTGLAGNNEQFF.

The chain uses TRBV5-4 and TRBJ1-2; D perhaps matches TRBD1 (6 bases). Trimming left V 0 bases short and J 2 bases short, with 8 bases between. Per the germline V gene, CDR1 is SGHNT and CDR2 is YYREEE (reference sequence). The CDR3 extends over 14 amino acids. The CDR3 spells CASSLEGQNYGYTF. DNA of the CDR3: TGTGCCAGCAGCTTGGAAGGACAGAACTATGGCTACACCTTC.

The chain recombines TRBV19 with TRBJ2-5; TRBD1 matches at 7 bases. Per germline, CDR1 LNHDA and CDR2 SQIVND (reference sequence). The CDR3 totals 14 residues. V shed 7 bases, J shed 6 bases, and the junction held 11 bases outside the gene matches. CDR3 in amino acids: CASTSTGRSKTQYF. The CDR3 region has the DNA TGTGCCAGTACCTCGACAGGGCGATCGAAGACCCAGTACTTC.

The V gene is TRBV7-2, the J gene TRBJ1-5, with D unclear. Trimming took off 5 bases at V and 3 bases at J, with 11 bases between the two ends. Germline CDR1 and CDR2: SGHTA and FQGNSA. This CDR3 is 14 amino acids long. The CDR3 here is CASSLDTYNQPQHF. The CDR3 bases are TGTGCCAGCAGCCTCGACACCTACAATCAGCCCCAGCATTTT.

This clone appeared a single time. The chain is built from TRBV29-1 and TRBJ2-1; 8 bases are a match to TRBD2. Germline CDR1 SQVTM, CDR2 ANQGSEA. The CDR3 sequence is 13 residues long. Unmatched junction bases numbered 6, after V lost 4 bases and J lost 7 bases. The CDR3 loop reads CSVVVAGTNEQFF. Written as DNA, the CDR3 is TGCAGCGTTGTGGTAGCGGGAACAAATGAGCAGTTCTTC.

The V call is TRBV19, the J call TRBJ2-3, with TRBD2 matching over 9 bases. CDR1 and CDR2 from the germline V gene are LNHDA and SQIVND (reference sequence). V was clipped by 0 bases and J by 5 bases; unmatched bases: 6. This CDR3 comprises 16 residues. The CDR3 is CASSIDAGGPGDTQYF. The CDR3, as DNA: TGTGCCAGTAGTATAGATGCGGGGGGGCCGGGAGATACGCAGTATTTT.

CDR3 nucleotides: TGTGCCAGCTCACCTGGGGGGGCAGATACGCAGTATTTT. Translation: CASSPGGADTQYF. The chain couples TRBV18 to TRBJ2-3, with 7 bases aligning to TRBD2. Germline V gene sequence: CDR1 KGHSH, CDR2 LQKENI. The ends lost 3 bases at V and 4 bases at J; junction bases unmatched: 1. The CDR3 extends over 13 amino acids.

CDR3 sequence: CASSQEKERPSQFF. The CDR3 DNA follows: TGCGCCAGCAGCCAAGAGAAAGAGAGGCCTTCCCAGTTCTTC. V usage is TRBV4-3 and J usage is TRBJ2-1; D is unclear. Germline CDR1 is LGHNA and CDR2 is YSLEER. This CDR3 spans 14 amino acids. The V gene lost 0 bases and the J gene lost 13 bases, with 16 bases spanning the gap.